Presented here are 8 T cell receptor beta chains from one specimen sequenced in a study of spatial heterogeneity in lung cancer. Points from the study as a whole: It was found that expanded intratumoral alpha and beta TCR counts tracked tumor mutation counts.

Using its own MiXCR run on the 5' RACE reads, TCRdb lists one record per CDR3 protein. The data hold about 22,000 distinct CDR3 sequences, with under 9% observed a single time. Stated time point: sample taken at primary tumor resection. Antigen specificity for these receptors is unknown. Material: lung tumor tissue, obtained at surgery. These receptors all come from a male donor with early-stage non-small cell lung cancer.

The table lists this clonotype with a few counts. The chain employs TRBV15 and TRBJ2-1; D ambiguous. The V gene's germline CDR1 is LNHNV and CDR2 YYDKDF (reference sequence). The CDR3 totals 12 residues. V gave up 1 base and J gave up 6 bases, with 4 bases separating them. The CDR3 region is CATSRVFNEQFF. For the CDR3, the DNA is TGTGCCACCAGCAGAGTCTTCAATGAGCAGTTCTTC.

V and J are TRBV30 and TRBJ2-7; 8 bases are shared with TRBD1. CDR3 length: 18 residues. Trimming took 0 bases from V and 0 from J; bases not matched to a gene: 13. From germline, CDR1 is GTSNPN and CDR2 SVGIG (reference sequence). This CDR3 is CAWSVFPTIRGPSYEQYF. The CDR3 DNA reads TGTGCCTGGAGTGTCTTCCCCACCATCAGGGGGCCCTCCTACGAGCAGTACTTC.

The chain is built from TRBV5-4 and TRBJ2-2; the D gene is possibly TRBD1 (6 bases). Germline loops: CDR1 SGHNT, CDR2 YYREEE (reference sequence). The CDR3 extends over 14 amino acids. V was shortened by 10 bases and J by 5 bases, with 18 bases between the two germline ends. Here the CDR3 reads CAGGDRQRTGELFF. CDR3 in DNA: TGTGCCGGAGGAGACAGGCAGAGAACCGGGGAGCTGTTTTTT.

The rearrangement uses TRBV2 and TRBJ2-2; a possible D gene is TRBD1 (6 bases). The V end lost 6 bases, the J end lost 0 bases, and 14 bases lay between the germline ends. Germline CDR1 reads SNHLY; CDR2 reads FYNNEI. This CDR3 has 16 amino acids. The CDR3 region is CASSWTAPTNTGELFF. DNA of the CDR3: TGTGCCAGCAGCTGGACAGCCCCAACGAACACCGGGGAGCTGTTTTTT.

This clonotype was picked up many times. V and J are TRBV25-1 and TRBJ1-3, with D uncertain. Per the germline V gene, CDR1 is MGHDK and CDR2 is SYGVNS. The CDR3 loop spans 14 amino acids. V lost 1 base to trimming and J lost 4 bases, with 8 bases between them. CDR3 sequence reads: CASSESVAGNTIYF. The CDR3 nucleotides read TGTGCCAGCAGTGAATCCGTAGCCGGAAACACCATATATTTT.

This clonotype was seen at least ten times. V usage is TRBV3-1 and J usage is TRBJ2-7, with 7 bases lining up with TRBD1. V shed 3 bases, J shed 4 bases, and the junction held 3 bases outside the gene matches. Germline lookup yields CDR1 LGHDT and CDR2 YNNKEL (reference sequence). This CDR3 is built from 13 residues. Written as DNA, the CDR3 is TGTGCCAGCAGCCAGGGCAGGGGGTACGAGCAGTACTTC. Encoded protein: CASSQGRGYEQYF.

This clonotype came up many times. The CDR3 protein is CASSLGSVDQPQHF. CDR3 in DNA: TGTGCCAGCAGCTTAGGTAGTGTCGATCAGCCCCAGCATTTT. The genes are TRBV7-9 and TRBJ1-5; D is ambiguous. Germline V gene sequence: CDR1 SEHNR, CDR2 FQNEAQ (reference sequence). V shed 1 base and J shed 5 bases, with 9 bases lying between them. There are 14 residues in the CDR3.

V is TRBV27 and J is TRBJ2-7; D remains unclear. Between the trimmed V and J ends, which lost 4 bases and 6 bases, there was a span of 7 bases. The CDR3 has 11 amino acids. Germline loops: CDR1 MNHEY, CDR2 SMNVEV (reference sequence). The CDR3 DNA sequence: TGTGCCAGCAGTTCCAGAGGCGAGCAGTACTTC. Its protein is CASSSRGEQYF.